The sequence of this TCR beta chain was determined in a study of shared clonotypes between healthy human individuals. Study details: Donors consisted of two women and three men between 18 and 49. Each donor's CD8 memory used one plate, CD8 naive two, each CD4 subset three. Regarding the study as a whole: The authors sampled blood alone, and tissue repertoires likely differ.

Points on this clone: The target antigen is unknown.

How the authors handled the data: As immunoSEQ supplied junction-only sequences (without quality scores), filtering differed. Profiled with immunoSEQ multiplex PCR; TCRdb holds only in-frame clones, not every one. The D gene and trimming were derived from the DNA, and the V and J assignments and clone size from that table. The sample holds about 330,000 clones, around two thirds seen once. Germline lookup yields CDR1 SGHVS and CDR2 FQNEAQ. CDR3 length: 14 amino acids. Between the trimmed V and J ends, which lost 2 bases and 12 bases, there was a span of 17 bases. This chain connects TRBV7-8 to TRBJ2-1, with TRBD1 as a possible D gene (6 bases). This TCR came from a man aged 30 to 45 in good health. Sequencing was carried out using memory CD4+ T cells sorted from blood. Subset given: CD45RA-negative fraction. The CDR3 region has the DNA TGTGCCAGCAGCTTAACCAGGACAGCAGAGGGGCAGTTCTTC. It specifies CASSLTRTAEGQFF.